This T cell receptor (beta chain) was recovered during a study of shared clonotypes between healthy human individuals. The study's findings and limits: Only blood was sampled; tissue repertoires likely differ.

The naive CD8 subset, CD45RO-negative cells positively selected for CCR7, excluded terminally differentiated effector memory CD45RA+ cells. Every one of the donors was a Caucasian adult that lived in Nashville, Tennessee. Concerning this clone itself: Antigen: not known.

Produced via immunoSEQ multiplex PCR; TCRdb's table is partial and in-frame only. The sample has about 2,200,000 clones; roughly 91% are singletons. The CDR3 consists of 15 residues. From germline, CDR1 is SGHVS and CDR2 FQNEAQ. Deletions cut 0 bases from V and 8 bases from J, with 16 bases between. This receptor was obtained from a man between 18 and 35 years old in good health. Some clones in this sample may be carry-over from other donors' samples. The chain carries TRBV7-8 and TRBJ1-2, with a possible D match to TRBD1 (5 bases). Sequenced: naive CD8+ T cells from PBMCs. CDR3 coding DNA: TGTGCCAGCAGCTTAGCGCCTGAGGGGACTTGGGGCTACACCTTC. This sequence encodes CASSLAPEGTWGYTF. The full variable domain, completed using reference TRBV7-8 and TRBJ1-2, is GAGVSQSPRYKVAKRGQDVALRCDPISGHVSLFWYQQALGQGPEFLTYFQNEAQLDKSGLPSDRFFAERPEGSVSTLKIQRTQQEDSAVYLCASSLAPEGTWGYTFGSGTRLTVV.